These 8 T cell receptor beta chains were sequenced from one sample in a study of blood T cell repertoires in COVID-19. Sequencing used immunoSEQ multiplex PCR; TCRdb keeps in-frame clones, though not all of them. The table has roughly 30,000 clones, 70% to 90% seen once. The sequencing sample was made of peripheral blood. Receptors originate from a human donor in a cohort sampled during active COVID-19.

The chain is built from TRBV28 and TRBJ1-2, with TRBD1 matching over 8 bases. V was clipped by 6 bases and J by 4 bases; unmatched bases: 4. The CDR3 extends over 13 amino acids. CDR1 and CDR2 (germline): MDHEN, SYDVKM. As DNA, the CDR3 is TGTGCCAGCAGCCGGACAGGGATCTATGGCTACACCTTC. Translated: CASSRTGIYGYTF.

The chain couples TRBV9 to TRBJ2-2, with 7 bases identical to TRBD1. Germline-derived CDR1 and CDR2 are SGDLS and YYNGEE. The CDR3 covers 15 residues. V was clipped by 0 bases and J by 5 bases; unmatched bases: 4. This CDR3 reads CASSVVAGGTGELFF. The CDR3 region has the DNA TGTGCCAGCAGCGTAGTGGCAGGGGGTACCGGGGAGCTGTTTTTT.

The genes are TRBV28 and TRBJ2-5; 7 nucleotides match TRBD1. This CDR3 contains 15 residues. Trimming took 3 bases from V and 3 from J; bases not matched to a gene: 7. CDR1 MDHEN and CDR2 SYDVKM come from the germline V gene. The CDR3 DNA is TGTGCCAGCAGTTTTAGTAGGGGGCGCGAAGAGACCCAGTACTTC. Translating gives CASSFSRGREETQYF.

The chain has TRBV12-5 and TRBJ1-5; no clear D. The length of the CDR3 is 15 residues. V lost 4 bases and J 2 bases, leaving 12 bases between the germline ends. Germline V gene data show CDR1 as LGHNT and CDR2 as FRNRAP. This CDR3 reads CASGSGETGNQPQHF. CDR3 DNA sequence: TGTGCTAGTGGTTCGGGAGAAACGGGCAATCAGCCCCAGCATTTT. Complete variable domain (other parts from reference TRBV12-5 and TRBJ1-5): DARVTQTPRHKVTEMGQEVTMRCQPILGHNTVFWYRQTMMQGLELLAYFRNRAPLDDSGMPKDRFSAEMPDATLATLKIQPSEPRDSAVYFCASGSGETGNQPQHFGDGTRLSIL.

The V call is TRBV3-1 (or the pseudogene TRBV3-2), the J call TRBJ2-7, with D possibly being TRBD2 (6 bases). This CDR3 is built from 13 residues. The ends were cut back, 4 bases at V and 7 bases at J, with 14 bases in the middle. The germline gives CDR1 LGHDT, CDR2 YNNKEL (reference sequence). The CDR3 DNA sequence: TGTGCCAGCAGCCCCGGGACCGGAGGGGAGCAGTACTTC. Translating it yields CASSPGTGGEQYF.

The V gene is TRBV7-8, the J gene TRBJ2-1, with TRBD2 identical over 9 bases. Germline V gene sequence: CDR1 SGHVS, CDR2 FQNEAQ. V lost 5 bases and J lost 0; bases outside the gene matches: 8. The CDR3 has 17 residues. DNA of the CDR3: TGTGCCAGCAGCCCAAGTAGCGGGGGATACTCCTACAATGAGCAGTTCTTC. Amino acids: CASSPSSGGYSYNEQFF.

The CDR3 protein is CASSFRGGGYNEQFF. In nucleotides, the CDR3 is TGCGCCAGCAGCTTTCGCGGGGGGGGCTACAATGAGCAGTTCTTC. The genes are TRBV5-1 and TRBJ2-1; 9 nucleotides line up with TRBD2. From germline, CDR1 is SGHRS and CDR2 YFSETQ. The junction had 3 bases not matched to a gene; V was cut back by 2 bases and J by 3 bases. The CDR3 is made up of 15 amino acids.

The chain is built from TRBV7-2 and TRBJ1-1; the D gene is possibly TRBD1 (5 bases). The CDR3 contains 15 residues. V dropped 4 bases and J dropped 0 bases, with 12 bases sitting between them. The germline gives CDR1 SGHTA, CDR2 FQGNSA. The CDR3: CASSWGGKMNTEAFF. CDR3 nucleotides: TGTGCCAGCAGCTGGGGGGGAAAGATGAACACTGAAGCTTTCTTT.